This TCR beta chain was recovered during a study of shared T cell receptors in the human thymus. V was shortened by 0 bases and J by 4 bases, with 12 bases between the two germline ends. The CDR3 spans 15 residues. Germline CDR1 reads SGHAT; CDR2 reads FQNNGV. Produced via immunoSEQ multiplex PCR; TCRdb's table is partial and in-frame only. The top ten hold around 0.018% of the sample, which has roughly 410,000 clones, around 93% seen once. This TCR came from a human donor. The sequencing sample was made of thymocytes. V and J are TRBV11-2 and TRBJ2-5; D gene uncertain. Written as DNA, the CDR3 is TGTGCCAGCAGCTTAGAGGGTAGCTATCGAGAGACCCAGTACTTC. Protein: CASSLEGSYRETQYF.